This TCR beta chain was sequenced during a study of blood T cell repertoires in COVID-19. Across the study: Samples of COVID-19 (acute and convalescent) were obtained from the United States, Italy and Spain. PBMCs, B-cell-depleted T cells, or T cells were the source of the cDNA or gDNA that made up the material.

In the authors' workflow: Reference gene primer amplification yielded estimated nucleated cell counts. Measured with immunoSEQ multiplex PCR; TCRdb has only the in-frame clones, and not every one. V and J calls and clone size are copied from that table; D and trimming were computed from the DNA. The sample records 100,000 to 150,000 clones, roughly 80% being singletons. Germline CDR1 and CDR2: SGHAT and FQNNGV. V was pared by 8 bases and J by 4 bases, with 15 bases of the junction left unmatched. CDR3 length: 16 amino acids. The clonotype comes from a man between 60 and 70 years old with acute or convalescent COVID-19. This sequence joins TRBV11-2 and TRBJ2-5, with 8 positions matching TRBD2. The material sequenced was peripheral blood. This CDR3 reads CASLAGPAGPSETQYF. The CDR3, as DNA: TGTGCCAGCTTAGCGGGGCCCGCCGGGCCTTCAGAGACCCAGTACTTC.